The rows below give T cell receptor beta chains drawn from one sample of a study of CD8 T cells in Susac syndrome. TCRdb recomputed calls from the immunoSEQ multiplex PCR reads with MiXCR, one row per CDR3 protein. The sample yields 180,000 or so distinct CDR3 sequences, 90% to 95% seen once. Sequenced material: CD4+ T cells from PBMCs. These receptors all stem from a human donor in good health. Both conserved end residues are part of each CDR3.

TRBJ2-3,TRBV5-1,CASGRRTSGGDTQYF
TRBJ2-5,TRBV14,CASSALQLQETQYF
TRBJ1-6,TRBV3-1,CASSRDRGPPLHF
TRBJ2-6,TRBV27,CASSGRQGAGANVLTF
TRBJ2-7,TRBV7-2,CASSLARYSYEQYF
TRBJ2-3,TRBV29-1,CSVEDKTLVGTDTQYF
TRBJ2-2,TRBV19,CAVRGTGELFF
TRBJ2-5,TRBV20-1,CSATLIQETQYF
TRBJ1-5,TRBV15,CATSYSQDQPQHF
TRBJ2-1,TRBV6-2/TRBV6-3,CASSPSGALTQWF
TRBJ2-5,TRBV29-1,CSVSVQETQYF
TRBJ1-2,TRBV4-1,CASSHGTGGVKNYGYTF
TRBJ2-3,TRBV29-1,CSVAQRTSTDTQYF
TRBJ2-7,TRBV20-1,CSAVGTDTYEQYF
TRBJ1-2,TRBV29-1,CSVEDPRSYGYTF
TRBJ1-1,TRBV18,CASSPNQYGTNTEAFF
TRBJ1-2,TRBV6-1,CASNGLDRAGYGYTF
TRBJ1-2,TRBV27,CASSFWDRGYGYTF
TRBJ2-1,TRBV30,CAWGPSRTAIYNEQFF
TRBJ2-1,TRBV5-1,CASILGFEQFF
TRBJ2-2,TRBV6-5,CAIQRGTGNTGELFF
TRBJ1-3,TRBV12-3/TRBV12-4,CASSFQGAGNTIYF
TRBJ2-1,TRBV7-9,CASSTPGSGAYNEQFF
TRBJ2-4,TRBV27,CASSLSWTSGKDKNIQYF